The following is a TCR beta chain sequence with its context. The table came from immunoSEQ multiplex PCR; TCRdb's copy has only in-frame clones and leaves some out. This table has under 95,000 clones, roughly four fifths appearing once. The entry originates in a study of blood T cell repertoires in COVID-19. Trimming cost V 5 bases and J 0 bases, with 13 bases left between them. The CDR3 contains 16 residues. Germline V CDR1 and CDR2: WSHSY, SAAADI. Sequencing input: peripheral blood. V gene TRBV10-2 combines with J gene TRBJ2-2; D is perhaps TRBD1 (6 bases). This clonotype originated in a man aged 50-60 years with acute or convalescent COVID-19. CDR3 sequence reads: CASSWGPDANTGELFF. The CDR3 DNA follows: TGCGCCAGCAGTTGGGGGCCTGACGCGAACACCGGGGAGCTGTTTTTT.